The 10 T cell receptor beta chains below come from one sample, sequenced in a study of vaccination and CD4 T cells after COVID-19. Cultured CD4+ T-cell DNA underwent Oncomine TCR Beta short-read sequencing. TCRdb analysed the PCR reads with MiXCR anew, one entry per CDR3 protein. The data show some 14,000 distinct CDR3 sequences, with 63% seen just once and 6.2% held by the top ten. Antigens of these TCRs are unknown. Regarding treatment: approximately nine-day PBMC culture with coronavirus spike peptide pools or control peptides (ViraFEST assay). Sequenced sample: CD4+ T cells from blood, cultured in vitro. These receptor sequences come from a human donor who had recovered from COVID-19.

V is TRBV6-1 and J is TRBJ1-2, with D maybe TRBD1 (5 bases). This CDR3 has 17 amino acids. Germline V gene sequence: CDR1 MNHNS, CDR2 SASEGT. Trimming took off 0 bases at V and 4 bases at J, with 18 bases between the two ends. In DNA form, the CDR3 reads TGTGCCAGCAGTGAAGCGGCGGGACCAATCGCCCCCTATGGCTACACCTTC. Its translation is CASSEAAGPIAPYGYTF.

The rearrangement links TRBV10-1 to TRBJ2-6; D is ambiguous. The germline V and J ends were trimmed by 3 bases and 0 bases, with 6 bases remaining between them. CDR3 size: 15 residues. Germline CDR1 is WNHNN and CDR2 is SYGVQD (reference sequence). The CDR3 is CASSDGGSGANVLTF. The DNA for the CDR3 is TGCGCCAGCAGTGATGGTGGCTCTGGGGCCAACGTCCTGACTTTC.

This sequence joins TRBV6-5 and TRBJ2-7; 8 bases fit TRBD1. Germline CDR1 reads MNHEY; CDR2 reads SVGAGI. The CDR3 is 14 residues long. V was clipped by 2 bases and J by 5 bases; unmatched bases: 5. CDR3 bases: TGTGCCAGCAGTTACGACAGGGGTCCGGACGAGCAGTACTTC. It yields the protein CASSYDRGPDEQYF.

This clonotype was seen more than once but under ten times. The chain uses TRBV20-1 and TRBJ1-2, with a weak D call TRBD1 (5 bases). The germline gives CDR1 DFQATT, CDR2 SNEGSKA (reference sequence). Trimming cost V 1 base and J 0 bases, with 12 bases left between them. CDR3 size: 15 residues. The CDR3 spells CSARGGWGTNYGYTF. The CDR3, as DNA: TGCAGTGCTAGAGGGGGCTGGGGGACTAACTATGGCTACACCTTC.

The chain combines TRBV27 with TRBJ1-1; 9 nucleotides agree with TRBD1. Germline V gene data show CDR1 as MNHEY and CDR2 as SMNVEV (reference sequence). This CDR3 has 15 residues. J gave up 5 bases and V 7 bases, and 11 bases lay outside the gene matches. The CDR3 DNA follows: TGTGCCAGCACCCCCAACAGGGGGCGTTTGACTGAAGCTTTCTTT. Protein: CASTPNRGRLTEAFF.

This clonotype was observed a single time. The J gene is TRBJ1-2, the V gene TRBV2, with a possible D match to TRBD1 (5 bases). This CDR3 spans 11 amino acids. Trimming stripped 1 base from V and 10 bases from J, with 7 bases between. CDR1 is SNHLY, CDR2 FYNNEI, per germline. CDR3 protein: CASSEGQIYTF. CDR3 nucleotide sequence: TGTGCCAGCAGTGAAGGACAGATCTACACCTTC.

The genes are TRBV9 and TRBJ2-5, with 9 bases that match TRBD1. CDR3 size: 16 residues. Germline V lookup: CDR1 SGDLS, CDR2 YYNGEE. With 3 bases clipped from V and 5 bases from J, the junction kept 11 bases outside the gene matches. The CDR3 coding sequence is TGTGCCAGCAGCGCACGAGGACAGGGGATGTGGGAGACCCAGTACTTC. This translates into CASSARGQGMWETQYF.

The chain joins TRBV5-4 to TRBJ1-2, with 7 bases identical to TRBD1. CDR3 length: 13 amino acids. With 4 bases clipped from V and 5 bases from J, the junction kept 5 bases outside the gene matches. Per germline, CDR1 SGHNT and CDR2 YYREEE (reference sequence). The CDR3 loop is CASSREGAYGYTF. The CDR3 DNA sequence: TGTGCCAGCAGCCGCGAGGGGGCTTATGGCTACACCTTC.

This chain uses TRBV20-1 with TRBJ2-7; 9 bases match TRBD2. After removal of 5 bases from V and 2 bases from J, the junction contained 7 bases not matched to a gene. Germline V gene data show CDR1 as DFQATT and CDR2 as SNEGSKA (reference sequence). The CDR3 totals 14 residues. CDR3 loop: CSASLAGDPYEQYF. DNA of the CDR3: TGCAGTGCTTCGTTAGCGGGAGACCCCTACGAGCAGTACTTC.

This clonotype was detected only a few times. The rearrangement joins TRBV27 to TRBJ2-7, with D possibly matching TRBD2 (5 bases). V was trimmed by 0 bases and J by 2 bases, leaving 11 bases between them. This CDR3 region has 15 residues. Germline-derived CDR1 and CDR2 are MNHEY and SMNVEV (reference sequence). Here the CDR3 DNA reads TGTGCCAGCAGTTTATCCGGGGTCAGAACCTACGAGCAGTACTTC. This encodes CASSLSGVRTYEQYF.